This T cell receptor (beta chain) was obtained from a study of T cell repertoires in cytomegalovirus infection. Study details: Shared public TCR beta signatures pointed to both CMV infection and a matching HLA type.

TCRdb re-analysed the reads in MiXCR, keeping a single row per CDR3 protein. The table includes nearly 450,000 distinct CDR3 sequences, 30% to 40% detected once. Turning to this clonotype: Its antigen remains unidentified. This may be a read error, as it is one base from a much larger clone.

Deletions cut 2 bases from V and 0 bases from J, with 11 bases between. The CDR3 is 17 residues long. Germline V gene sequence: CDR1 SGHTA, CDR2 FQGNSA. Study-wide results and caveats: Using cumulative public TCR beta family frequency, the authors identified those who carried CMV together with the relevant HLA. Within the response measured ex vivo, HLA-C-restricted CMV-specific TCR beta clonotypes were dominant.

Input material: PBMCs. The chain has TRBV7-2 and TRBJ2-6; D possibly corresponds to TRBD2 (5 bases). The source of this sequence is a human donor in good health (CMV status not recorded). Some clones in this sample may be carry-over from other donors' samples. CDR3 residues: CTSSLRRKFSGANVLTF. CDR3 coding DNA: TGTACCAGCAGCTTAAGGAGGAAGTTCTCTGGGGCCAACGTCCTGACTTTC. Drawing the rest from reference TRBV7-2 and TRBJ2-6, the complete variable domain is GAGVSQSPSNKVTEKGKDVELRCDPISGHTALYWYRQSLGQGLEFLIYFQGNSAPDKSGLPSDRFSAERTGGSVSTLTIQRTQQEDSAVYLCTSSLRRKFSGANVLTFGAGSRLTVL.